The 12 T cell receptor beta chains below all came from one sample that was sequenced in a study of neurological immune-mediated disorders. TCRdb re-derived calls from the 5' RACE reads in MiXCR, one entry per CDR3 protein. Counted here are tens of thousands of distinct CDR3 sequences, 9.5% to 15% occurring once; the ten biggest clones make up about 10%. Specimen: PBMCs. Receptors originate from a woman aged 55-69 years with HTLV-1-associated myelopathy (HAM/TSP).

This clonotype was seen ten or more times. The chain joins TRBV7-2 to TRBJ2-5, with D hard to call. Trimming cost V 1 base and J 10 bases, with 13 bases left between them. CDR3 length equals 13 residues. Per germline, CDR1 SGHTA and CDR2 FQGNSA. CDR3 nucleotide sequence: TGTGCCAGCAGCTTAGAGGCGTCCATGAGCCAGTACTTC. It is translated as CASSLEASMSQYF.

This clonotype was recorded many times. CDR3 loop: CASSARGLDSGNTIYF. In DNA form, the CDR3 reads TGCGCCAGCAGCGCTCGAGGGCTGGACTCTGGAAACACCATATATTTT. The V and J genes are TRBV5-1 and TRBJ1-3; no clear D. The germline V and J ends were trimmed by 4 bases and 0 bases, with 14 bases remaining between them. The CDR3 loop spans 16 amino acids. Germline CDR1 SGHRS, CDR2 YFSETQ.

This clonotype was counted at least ten times. The DNA for the CDR3 is TGCAGTGCCAAAGTCGGGGACACCGGGGAGCTGTTTTTT. Translating it yields CSAKVGDTGELFF. The rearrangement uses TRBV20-1 and TRBJ2-2; weak D call: TRBD2 (5 bases). The V end lost 6 bases, the J end lost 3 bases, and 11 bases lay between the germline ends. The germline V gene encodes CDR1 DFQATT and CDR2 SNEGSKA (reference sequence). The CDR3 consists of 13 residues.

This clonotype was seen ten or more times. This chain links TRBV20-1 with TRBJ2-7, with 9 bases identical to TRBD2. With 3 bases clipped from V and 2 bases from J, the junction kept 5 bases outside the gene matches. The CDR3 has 14 amino acids. CDR1 is DFQATT and CDR2 is SNEGSKA in the germline V gene (reference sequence). The CDR3 DNA sequence: TGCAGTGCTAGGCCTAGCGGGGCCGCCTACGAGCAGTACTTC. Residues: CSARPSGAAYEQYF.

V is TRBV29-1 and J is TRBJ2-3; D is undetermined. V lost 5 bases and J lost 0, with 9 bases in between. In germline, CDR1 is SQVTM, CDR2 ANQGSEA. This CDR3 has 13 amino acids. The CDR3: CSVQFDSTDTQYF. The CDR3 region has the DNA TGCAGCGTTCAGTTCGATAGCACAGATACGCAGTATTTT.

This clonotype has a count of ten or more. The CDR3 here is CASSPRTQYF. In DNA form, the CDR3 reads TGTGCCAGCAGCCCCAGGACCCAGTACTTC. J is TRBJ2-5 and V is TRBV12-3 or TRBV12-4; D call uncertain. V lost 6 bases, J lost 7 bases, and 6 bases lay in between. CDR3 length: 10 residues.

This clonotype was counted ten times or more. The chain employs TRBV12-3 or TRBV12-4 and TRBJ2-2, with TRBD2 as a possible D gene (6 bases). The CDR3 totals 15 residues. V gave up 5 bases and J gave up 5 bases, with 15 bases separating them. The CDR3 DNA follows: TGTGCCAGCAGTCTCACTAGCCCTGGGACCGGGGAGCTGTTTTTT. Protein: CASSLTSPGTGELFF.

Many counts were recorded for this clonotype. The chain recombines TRBV18 with TRBJ2-1; D is perhaps TRBD1 (8 bases). Between the trimmed V and J ends, which lost 2 bases and 7 bases, there was a span of 15 bases. CDR1 is KGHSH and CDR2 is LQKENI in the germline V gene. The CDR3 loop spans 15 amino acids. CDR3 in amino acids: CASSPRTGRENEQFF. In DNA, the CDR3 is TGTGCCAGCTCACCAAGGACAGGGCGGGAGAATGAGCAGTTCTTC.

This clonotype has ten or more counts. The chain combines TRBV10-3 with TRBJ2-1, with TRBD2 matching over 8 bases. The V segment lost 8 bases and the J segment 0 bases; nucleotides outside the gene matches: 9. The CDR3 is 16 amino acids. CDR1 is ENHRY and CDR2 is SYGVKD in the germline V gene. The CDR3 DNA reads TGTGCCATCGCGGGGAGCGGGAGCAGCTCCTACAATGAGCAGTTCTTC. It yields the protein CAIAGSGSSSYNEQFF.

The chain uses TRBV19 and TRBJ2-2; the match to TRBD1 covers 7 bases. Per germline, CDR1 LNHDA and CDR2 SQIVND (reference sequence). The CDR3 is made up of 13 amino acids. The ends lost 11 bases at V and 0 bases at J; junction bases unmatched: 3. Here the CDR3 reads CAGQEANTGELFF. Written as DNA, the CDR3 is TGTGCCGGACAGGAGGCGAACACCGGGGAGCTGTTTTTT.

This clonotype occurred many times. The chain recombines TRBV12-3 or TRBV12-4 with TRBJ1-3; D is unclear. The CDR3 is 12 amino acids. Trimming took off 7 bases at V and 5 bases at J, with 9 bases between the two ends. Here the CDR3 DNA reads TGTGCCAGCACCTTACGGCGAAACACCATATATTTT. It translates to CASTLRRNTIYF.

Comments on this clonotype: A read error is possible here, since a much larger clone lies one base away. This sequence joins TRBV7-6 and TRBJ1-2, with D possibly being TRBD1 (6 bases). The CDR3 is 13 residues long. Deletions cut 5 bases from V and 8 bases from J, with 15 bases between. Germline assignment: CDR1 SGHVS and CDR2 FNYEAQ. CDR3 in amino acids: CASSPAGAVGYTF. The CDR3 region has the DNA TGTGCCAGCAGCCCTGCAGGGGCAGTAGGCTACACCTTC.